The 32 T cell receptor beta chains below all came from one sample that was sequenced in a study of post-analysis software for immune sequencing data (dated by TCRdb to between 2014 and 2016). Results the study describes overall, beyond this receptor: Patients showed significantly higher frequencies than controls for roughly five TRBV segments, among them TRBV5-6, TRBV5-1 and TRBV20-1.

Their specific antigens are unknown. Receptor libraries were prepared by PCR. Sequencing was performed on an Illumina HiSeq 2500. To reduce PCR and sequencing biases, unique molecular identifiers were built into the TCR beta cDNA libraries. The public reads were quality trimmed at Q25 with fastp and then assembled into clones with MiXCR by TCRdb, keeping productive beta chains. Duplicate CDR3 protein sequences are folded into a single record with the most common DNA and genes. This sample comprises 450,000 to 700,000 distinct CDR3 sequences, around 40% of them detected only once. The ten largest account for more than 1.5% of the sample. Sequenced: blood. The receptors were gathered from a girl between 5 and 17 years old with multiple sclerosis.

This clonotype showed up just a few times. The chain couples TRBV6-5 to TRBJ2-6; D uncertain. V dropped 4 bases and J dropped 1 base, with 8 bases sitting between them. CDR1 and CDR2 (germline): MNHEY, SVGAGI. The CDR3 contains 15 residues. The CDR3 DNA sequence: TGTGCCAGCAGTTCTCCTTTATCTGGGGCCAACGTCCTGACTTTC. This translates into CASSSPLSGANVLTF.

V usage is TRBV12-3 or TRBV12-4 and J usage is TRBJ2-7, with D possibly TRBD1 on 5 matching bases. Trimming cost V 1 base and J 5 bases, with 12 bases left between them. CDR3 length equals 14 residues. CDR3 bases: TGTGCCAGCAGTTTAGGTGGGGCGAAAAACGAGCAGTACTTC. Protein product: CASSLGGAKNEQYF.

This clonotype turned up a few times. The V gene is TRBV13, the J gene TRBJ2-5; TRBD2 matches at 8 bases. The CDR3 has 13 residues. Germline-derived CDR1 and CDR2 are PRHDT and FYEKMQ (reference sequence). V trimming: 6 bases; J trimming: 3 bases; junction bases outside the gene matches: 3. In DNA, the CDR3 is TGTGCCAGCAGGCGGGAGGTTGAAGAGACCCAGTACTTC. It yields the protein CASRREVEETQYF.

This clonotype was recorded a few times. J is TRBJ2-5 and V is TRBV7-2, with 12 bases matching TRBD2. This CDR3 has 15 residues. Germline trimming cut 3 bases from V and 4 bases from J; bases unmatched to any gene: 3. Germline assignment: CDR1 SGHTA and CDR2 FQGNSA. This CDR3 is CASSFTSGGPETQYF. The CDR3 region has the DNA TGTGCCAGCAGCTTTACTAGCGGGGGGCCAGAGACCCAGTACTTC.

For the CDR3, the DNA is TGTGCCAGCAGCTCCCAGGACCAGGGCGACGAGCAGTACTTC. Translation: CASSSQDQGDEQYF. The chain has TRBV7-3 and TRBJ2-7; tentative D call: TRBD1 (5 bases). The CDR3 totals 14 residues. Germline-derived CDR1 and CDR2 are SGHTA and FQGTGA. V was shortened by 4 bases and J by 5 bases, with 15 bases between the two germline ends.

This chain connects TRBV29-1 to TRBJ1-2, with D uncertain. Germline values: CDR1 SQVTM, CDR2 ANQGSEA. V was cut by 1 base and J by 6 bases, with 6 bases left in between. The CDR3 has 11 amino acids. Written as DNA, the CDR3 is TGCAGCGTTGAAGCCGGGCATGGCTACACCTTC. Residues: CSVEAGHGYTF.

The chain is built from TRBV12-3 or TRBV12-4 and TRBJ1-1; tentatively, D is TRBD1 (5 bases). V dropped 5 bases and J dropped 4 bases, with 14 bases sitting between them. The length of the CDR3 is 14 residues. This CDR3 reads CASSSPPRATEAFF. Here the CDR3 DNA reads TGTGCCAGCAGTAGCCCCCCCAGGGCCACTGAAGCTTTCTTT.

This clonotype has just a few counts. The CDR3 is CASSRTGGPTSGANVLTF. In DNA, the CDR3 is TGCGCCAGCAGCCGCACAGGGGGCCCCACCTCTGGGGCCAACGTCCTGACTTTC. V and J are TRBV4-1 and TRBJ2-6; 9 nucleotides align to TRBD1. The germline V gene encodes CDR1 MGHRA and CDR2 YSYEKL. The V gene end was trimmed by 4 bases and the J gene end by 0 bases; junction bases not matched to a gene: 7. CDR3 size: 18 residues.

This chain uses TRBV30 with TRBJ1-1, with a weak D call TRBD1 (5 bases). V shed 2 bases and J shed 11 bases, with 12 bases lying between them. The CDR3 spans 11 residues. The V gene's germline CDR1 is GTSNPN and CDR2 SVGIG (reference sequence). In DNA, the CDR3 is TGTGCCTGGAGTAAGGGGAGGGACGCTTTCTTT. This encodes CAWSKGRDAFF.

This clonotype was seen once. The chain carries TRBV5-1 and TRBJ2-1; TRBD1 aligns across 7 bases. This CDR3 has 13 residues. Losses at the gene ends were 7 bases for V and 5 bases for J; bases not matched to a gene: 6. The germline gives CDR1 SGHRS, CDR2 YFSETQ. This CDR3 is CASAGTANNEQFF. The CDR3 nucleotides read TGCGCCAGCGCTGGGACAGCAAACAATGAGCAGTTCTTC.

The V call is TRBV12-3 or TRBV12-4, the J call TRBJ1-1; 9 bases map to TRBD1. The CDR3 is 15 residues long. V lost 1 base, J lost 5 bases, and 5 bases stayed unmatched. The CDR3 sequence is CASSLGGQGWTEAFF. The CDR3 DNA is TGTGCCAGCAGTTTAGGCGGACAGGGGTGGACTGAAGCTTTCTTT.

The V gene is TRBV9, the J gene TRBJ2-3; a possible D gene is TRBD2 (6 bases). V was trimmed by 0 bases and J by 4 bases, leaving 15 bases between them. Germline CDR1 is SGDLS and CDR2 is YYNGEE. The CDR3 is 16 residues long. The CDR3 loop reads CASSVADGGGSDTQYF. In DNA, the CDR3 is TGTGCCAGCAGCGTAGCTGACGGGGGTGGCTCAGATACGCAGTATTTT.

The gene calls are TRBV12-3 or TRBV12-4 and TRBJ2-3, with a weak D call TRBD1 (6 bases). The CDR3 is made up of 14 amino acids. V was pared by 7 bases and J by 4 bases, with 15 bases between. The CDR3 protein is CASTLTGSSDTQYF. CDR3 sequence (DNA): TGTGCCAGCACCCTAACAGGGTCGTCAGATACGCAGTATTTT.

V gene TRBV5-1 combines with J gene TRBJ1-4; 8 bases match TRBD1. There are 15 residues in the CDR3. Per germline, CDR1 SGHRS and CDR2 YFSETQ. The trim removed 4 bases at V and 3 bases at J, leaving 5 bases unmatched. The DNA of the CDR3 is TGCGCCAGCAGCATACGACAGGGGTCTAATGAAAAACTGTTTTTT. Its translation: CASSIRQGSNEKLFF.

As DNA, the CDR3 is TGCAGCGTTGAAGATCTTATGGGGGAAACCACAGATACGCAGTATTTT. This sequence encodes CSVEDLMGETTDTQYF. The chain is built from TRBV29-1 and TRBJ2-3; D may be TRBD1 or TRBD2 (5 bases each). This CDR3 contains 16 residues. The V end was cut by 0 bases, the J end by 2 bases, with 15 bases between. Germline V gene data show CDR1 as SQVTM and CDR2 as ANQGSEA.

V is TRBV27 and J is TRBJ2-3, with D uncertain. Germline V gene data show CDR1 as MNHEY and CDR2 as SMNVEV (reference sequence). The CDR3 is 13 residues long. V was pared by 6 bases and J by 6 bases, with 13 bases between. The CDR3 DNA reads TGTGCCAGCAGGCATACCACCCACGATACGCAGTATTTT. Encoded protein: CASRHTTHDTQYF.

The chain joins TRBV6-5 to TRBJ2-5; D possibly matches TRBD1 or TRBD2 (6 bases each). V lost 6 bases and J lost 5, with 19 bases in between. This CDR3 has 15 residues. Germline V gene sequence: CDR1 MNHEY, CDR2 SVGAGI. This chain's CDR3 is CASRRSGAWGETQYF. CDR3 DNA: TGTGCCAGCAGGCGGTCGGGGGCATGGGGGGAGACCCAGTACTTC.

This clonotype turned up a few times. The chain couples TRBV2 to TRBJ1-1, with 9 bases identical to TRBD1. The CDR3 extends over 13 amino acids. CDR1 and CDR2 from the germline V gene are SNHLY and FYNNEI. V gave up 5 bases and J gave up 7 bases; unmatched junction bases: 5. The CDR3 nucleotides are TGTGCCAGCAGTCGGACAGGGGTCATTGAAGCTTTCTTT. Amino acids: CASSRTGVIEAFF.

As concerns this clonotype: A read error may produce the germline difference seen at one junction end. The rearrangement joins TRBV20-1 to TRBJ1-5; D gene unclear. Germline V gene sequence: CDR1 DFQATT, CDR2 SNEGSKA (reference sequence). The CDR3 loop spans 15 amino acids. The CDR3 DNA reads TGCAGCGCTAGAGATGGAGAGGGTCCCAATCAGCCCCAGCATTTT. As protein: CSARDGEGPNQPQHF.

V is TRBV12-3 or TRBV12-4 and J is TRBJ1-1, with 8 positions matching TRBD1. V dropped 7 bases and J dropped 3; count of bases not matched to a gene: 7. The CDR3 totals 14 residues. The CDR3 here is CASKPDRGDTEAFF. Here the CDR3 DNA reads TGTGCCAGCAAACCCGACAGGGGAGACACTGAAGCTTTCTTT.

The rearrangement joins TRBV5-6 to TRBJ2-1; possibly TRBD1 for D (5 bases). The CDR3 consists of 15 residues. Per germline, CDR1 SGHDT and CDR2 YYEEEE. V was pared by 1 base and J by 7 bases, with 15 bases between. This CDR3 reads CASSLRGYGYNEQFF. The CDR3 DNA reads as TGTGCCAGCAGCTTGAGGGGCTACGGTTATAATGAGCAGTTCTTC.

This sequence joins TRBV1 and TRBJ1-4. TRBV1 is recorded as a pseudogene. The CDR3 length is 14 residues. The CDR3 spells CTSSQDEANEKLFF. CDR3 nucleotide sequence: TGCACCAGCAGCCAAGATGAGGCTAATGAAAAACTGTTTTTT.

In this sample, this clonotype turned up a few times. CDR3 in DNA: TGCAGCGTTGAATACAATAGGGGATTTCGGGGGAGTGAGCAGTTCTTC. It is translated as CSVEYNRGFRGSEQFF. V usage is TRBV29-1 and J usage is TRBJ2-1; D is possibly TRBD2 (6 bases). Germline CDR1 reads SQVTM; CDR2 reads ANQGSEA. V lost 2 bases and J 9 bases, leaving 23 bases between the germline ends. The CDR3 sequence is 16 residues long.

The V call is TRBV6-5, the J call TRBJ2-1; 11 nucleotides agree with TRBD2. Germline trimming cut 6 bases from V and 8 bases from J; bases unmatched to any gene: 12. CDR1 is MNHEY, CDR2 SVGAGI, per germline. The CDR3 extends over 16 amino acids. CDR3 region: CASRGLAGGPRDEQFF. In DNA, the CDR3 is TGTGCCAGCAGAGGGCTAGCGGGGGGCCCCCGCGATGAGCAGTTCTTC.

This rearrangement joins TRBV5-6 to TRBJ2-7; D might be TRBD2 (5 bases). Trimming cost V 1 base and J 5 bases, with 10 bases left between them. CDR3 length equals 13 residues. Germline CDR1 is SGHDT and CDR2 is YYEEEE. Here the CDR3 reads CASSLLGVDEQYF. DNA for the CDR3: TGTGCCAGCAGCTTGCTCGGGGTCGACGAGCAGTACTTC.

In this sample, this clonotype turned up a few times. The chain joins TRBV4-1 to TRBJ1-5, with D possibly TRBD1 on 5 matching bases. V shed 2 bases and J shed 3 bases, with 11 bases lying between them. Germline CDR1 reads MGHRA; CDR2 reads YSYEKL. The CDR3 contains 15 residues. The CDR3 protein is CASSQQGSYNQPQHF. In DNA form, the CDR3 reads TGCGCCAGCAGCCAACAGGGAAGTTACAATCAGCCCCAGCATTTT.

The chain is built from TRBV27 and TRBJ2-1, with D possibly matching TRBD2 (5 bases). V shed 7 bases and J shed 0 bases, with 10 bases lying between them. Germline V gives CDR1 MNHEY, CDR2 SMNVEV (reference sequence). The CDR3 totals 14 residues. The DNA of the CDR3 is TGTGCCAGCAAGGAAGAGGGCTCCTACAATGAGCAGTTCTTC. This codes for CASKEEGSYNEQFF.

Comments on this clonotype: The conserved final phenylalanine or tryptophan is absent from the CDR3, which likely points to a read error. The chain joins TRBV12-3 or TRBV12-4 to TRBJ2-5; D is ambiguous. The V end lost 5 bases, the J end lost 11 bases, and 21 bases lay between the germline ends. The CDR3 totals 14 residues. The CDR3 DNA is TGTGCCAGCAGTAAACGGTCTCCGTCAGTAGAGCAGTACCTC. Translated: CASSKRSPSVEQYL.

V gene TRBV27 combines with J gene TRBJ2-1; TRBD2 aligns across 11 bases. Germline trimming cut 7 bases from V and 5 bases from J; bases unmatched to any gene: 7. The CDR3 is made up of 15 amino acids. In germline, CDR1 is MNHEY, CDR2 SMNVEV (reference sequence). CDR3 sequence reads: CASTTGTSGNNEQFF. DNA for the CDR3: TGTGCCAGCACTACCGGGACTAGCGGAAACAATGAGCAGTTCTTC.

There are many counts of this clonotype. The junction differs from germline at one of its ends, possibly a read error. CDR3 coding DNA: TGTGCCAGCAGCCTAGTTAGCGGGAGCTCCTACGAGCAGTACTTC. Translated, it gives CASSLVSGSSYEQYF. V usage is TRBV5-1 and J usage is TRBJ2-7; 9 positions agree with TRBD2. Germline CDR1 reads SGHRS; CDR2 reads YFSETQ. This CDR3 is 15 amino acids long. Full variable domain (remainder filled in from reference TRBV5-1 and TRBJ2-7): KAGVTQTPRYLIKTRGQQVTLSCSPISGHRSVSWYQQTPGQGLQFLFEYFSETQRNKGNFPGRFSGRQFSNSRSEMNVSTLELGDSALYLCASSLVSGSSYEQYFGPGTRLTVT.

Here the CDR3 reads CSAREIGQGYEQYF. The CDR3 DNA sequence: TGCAGTGCTAGGGAAATAGGACAGGGCTACGAGCAGTACTTC. The J gene is TRBJ2-7, the V gene TRBV20-1; 8 bases are a match to TRBD1. Trimming removed 3 bases from V and 3 bases from J; junction bases left unmatched: 7. The CDR3 spans 14 residues. Germline V lookup: CDR1 DFQATT, CDR2 SNEGSKA (reference sequence).

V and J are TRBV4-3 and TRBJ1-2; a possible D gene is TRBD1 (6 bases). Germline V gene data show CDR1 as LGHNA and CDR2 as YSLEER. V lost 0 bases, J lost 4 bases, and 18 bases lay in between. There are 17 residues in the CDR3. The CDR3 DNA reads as TGCGCCAGCAGCCAAGATAGGTCGGGGGCGTTAGTCTATGGCTACACCTTC. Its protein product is CASSQDRSGALVYGYTF.